This T cell receptor (beta chain) came from a study of T cell repertoires in cytomegalovirus infection. General study results and limits: In two of eight donors, the top clonotype was HLA-C-restricted CMV-specific.

This clonotype showed up many times. Its target is unknown. Germline V gene lookup returns CDR1 SGHTA and CDR2 FQGNSA. V was shortened by 5 bases and J by 1 base, with 8 bases between the two germline ends. There are 13 residues in the CDR3. From the reads, TCRdb called clonotypes with MiXCR, one entry per CDR3 protein. The profile shows under 800,000 distinct CDR3 sequences, approximately 24% of them singletons. The genes are TRBV7-2 and TRBJ2-5; D ambiguous. This receptor was taken from a human donor in good health (CMV status not recorded). Some clones in this sample may be carry-over from other donors' samples. Source material: CD8+ T cells from PBMCs. CDR3 sequence (DNA): TGTGCCAGCAGCACCCCGCCCCAAGAGACCCAGTACTTC. This sequence encodes CASSTPPQETQYF.